The clone carrying this TCR beta chain appeared once. Data came from immunoSEQ multiplex PCR; TCRdb stores just in-frame clones and leaves some out. Here the sample spans about 19,000 clones, over 70% being singletons. The entry originates in a study of T cell clones after liver transplantation. Whole-study context: Three of the eight recipients were HCV-positive; the rest had non-autoimmune, non-viral transplant indications.

Germline lookup yields CDR1 SGDLS and CDR2 YYNGEE. This CDR3 has 14 residues. The J segment lost 6 bases and the V segment lost 3 bases, leaving 4 bases of the junction unmatched. Sorting of unstimulated PBMCs yielded separate CD3+CD4+ and CD3+CD8+ fractions. This specimen was CD8+ T cells from blood, taken before liver transplant. The sequence was collected from a human donor who received a liver transplant. The chain is built from TRBV9 and TRBJ1-2, with TRBD1 matching 11 bases. CDR3 in DNA: TGTGCCAGCAGCGGGACAGGGGGCAGTGATGGCTACACCTTC. Encoded protein: CASSGTGGSDGYTF.